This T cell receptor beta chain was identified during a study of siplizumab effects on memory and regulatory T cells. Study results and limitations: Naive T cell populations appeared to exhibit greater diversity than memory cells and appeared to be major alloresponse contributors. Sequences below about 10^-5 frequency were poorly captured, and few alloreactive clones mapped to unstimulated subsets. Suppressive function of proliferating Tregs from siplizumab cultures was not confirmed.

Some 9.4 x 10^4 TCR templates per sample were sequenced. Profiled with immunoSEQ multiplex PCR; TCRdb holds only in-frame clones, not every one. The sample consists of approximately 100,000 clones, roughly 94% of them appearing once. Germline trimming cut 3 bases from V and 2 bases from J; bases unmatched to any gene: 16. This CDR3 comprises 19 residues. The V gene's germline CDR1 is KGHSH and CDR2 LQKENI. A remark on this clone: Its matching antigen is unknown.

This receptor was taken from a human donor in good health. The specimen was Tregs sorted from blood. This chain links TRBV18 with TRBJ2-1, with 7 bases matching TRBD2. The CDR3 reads CASSPRYGSGFHAYNEQFF. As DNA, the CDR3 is TGTGCCAGCTCACCCCGGTATGGTAGCGGGTTTCACGCCTACAATGAGCAGTTCTTC.